What follows are 26 T cell receptor beta chains derived from one specimen sequenced in a study of blood T cells in healthy people across ages. The second PCR ran about 6 to 11 cycles with a sample-barcoded 5' primer and J-beta primers. A single record per CDR3 protein comes from TCRdb applying MiXCR to the 5' RACE reads. This table holds around 1.1 million distinct CDR3 sequences, around two fifths found once. The sequenced material came from blood. The origin of the receptors is a man in his late teens or twenties in good health.

This clonotype was found many times. The chain has TRBV29-1 and TRBJ2-5; D not certain. The germline V gene has CDR1 SQVTM and CDR2 ANQGSEA. The CDR3 loop spans 10 amino acids. Deletions cut 6 bases from V and 3 bases from J, with 5 bases between. DNA of the CDR3: TGCAGCGTATTCAAAGAGACCCAGTACTTC. It encodes CSVFKETQYF.

This clonotype showed up just a few times. J is TRBJ2-3 and V is TRBV6-2 or TRBV6-3; perhaps TRBD1 as D (7 bases). The ends were cut back, 2 bases at V and 3 bases at J, with 12 bases in the middle. The V gene's germline CDR1 is MNHEY and CDR2 SVGEGT. The CDR3 consists of 15 residues. CDR3 amino acids: CASSYARGTTDTQYF. Written as DNA, the CDR3 is TGTGCCAGCAGTTACGCCAGGGGGACTACAGATACGCAGTATTTT.

A few counts support this clonotype. The V and J genes are TRBV21-1 and TRBJ1-2; the D call of TRBD1 is as the table states it, not checked on the DNA. TRBV21-1 is a documented pseudogene. This CDR3 region has 18 residues. DNA for the CDR3: TGTGCCACCAAAGAGAAATTACAGGGGACTTTTAATAACTATGGCTACACCTTC. Encoded protein: CATKEKLQGTFNNYGYTF.

The chain employs TRBV27 and TRBJ2-3; a weak D match, TRBD2 (5 bases). The V and J ends lost 3 bases and 4 bases respectively, with 26 bases between them. CDR1 MNHEY and CDR2 SMNVEV come from the germline V gene (reference sequence). The length of the CDR3 is 19 residues. Written as DNA, the CDR3 is TGTGCCAGCAGTTTCCGACCGGGTGCGGTAGCCCGGCGGGCAGATACGCAGTATTTT. Translation: CASSFRPGAVARRADTQYF.

This clonotype was recorded a few times. This chain connects TRBV6-4 to TRBJ2-3; the match to TRBD1 covers 7 bases. Germline loops: CDR1 MRHNA, CDR2 SNTAGT. After removal of 4 bases from V and 2 bases from J, the junction contained 9 bases not matched to a gene. The CDR3 extends over 16 amino acids. The CDR3 sequence is CASSATLQGTTDTQYF. CDR3 DNA sequence: TGTGCCAGCAGTGCCACCCTACAGGGGACCACAGATACGCAGTATTTT.

In regard to this clonotype: The junction does not match germline at one end; this may be a read error. The rearrangement uses TRBV10-3 and TRBJ1-2; D unclear. The CDR3 spans 13 residues. Germline assignment: CDR1 ENHRY and CDR2 SYGVKD. In DNA, the CDR3 is TGTGCCTTCAGTGAGGGTCAGCGATATGGCTACACCTTC. This encodes CAFSEGQRYGYTF.

The chain recombines TRBV20-1 with TRBJ1-2; the match to TRBD1 covers 8 bases. Germline assignment: CDR1 DFQATT and CDR2 SNEGSKA (reference sequence). There are 16 residues in the CDR3. J was trimmed by 3 bases and V by 5 bases; bases with no gene match: 14. In nucleotides, the CDR3 is TGCAGTGCTCTCAAGCTCCGGACAGGGATTCACTATGGCTACACCTTC. This sequence encodes CSALKLRTGIHYGYTF.

This clonotype was seen once. The V and J genes are TRBV6-2 or TRBV6-3 and TRBJ1-2, with D uncertain. V was shortened by 3 bases and J by 4 bases, with 12 bases between the two germline ends. The CDR3 has 14 amino acids. The germline CDR1 and CDR2 sequences are MNHEY and SVGEGT. In DNA form, the CDR3 reads TGTGCCAGCAGTTATGGATCGGCAGGCTATGGCTACACCTTC. Encoded protein: CASSYGSAGYGYTF.

A single count supports this clonotype. This sequence joins TRBV4-1 and TRBJ1-2, with 8 nucleotides matching TRBD1. The CDR3 sequence is 15 residues long. J gave up 7 bases and V 4 bases, and 11 bases lay outside the gene matches. CDR1 and CDR2 (germline): MGHRA, YSYEKL. The CDR3 nucleotides read TGCGCCAGCAGCCCCGGGACAGGTTTTTACTGTGGCTACACCTTC. This encodes CASSPGTGFYCGYTF.

The J gene is TRBJ2-4, the V gene TRBV2; perhaps D is TRBD1 or TRBD2 (7 bases each). The germline V and J ends were trimmed by 3 bases and 1 base, with 13 bases remaining between them. Germline V gives CDR1 SNHLY, CDR2 FYNNEI. The CDR3 spans 16 residues. The CDR3 protein is CASSDRGRDAKNIQYF. The CDR3 DNA follows: TGTGCCAGCAGTGACAGGGGGAGGGATGCCAAAAACATTCAGTACTTC. Using reference TRBV2 and TRBJ2-4 for the parts outside the CDR3, the full variable domain is EPEVTQTPSHQVTQMGQEVILRCVPISNHLYFYWYRQILGQKVEFLVSFYNNEISEKSEIFDDQFSVERPDGSNFTLKIRSTKLEDSAMYFCASSDRGRDAKNIQYFGAGTRLSVL.

In this sample, this clonotype turned up many times. The chain has TRBV12-3 or TRBV12-4 and TRBJ1-2; D ambiguous. The CDR3 consists of 13 residues. V was clipped by 1 base and J by 4 bases, with 7 bases between them. The CDR3 DNA reads as TGTGCCAGCAGTTTAGACCTGAGCTATGGCTACACCTTC. This sequence encodes CASSLDLSYGYTF.

Only a few counts were recorded for this clonotype. The V and J genes are TRBV3-1 and TRBJ2-3, with 10 nucleotides matching TRBD2. V lost 4 bases and J lost 5; bases outside the gene matches: 6. The CDR3 sequence is 15 residues long. The germline gives CDR1 LGHDT, CDR2 YNNKEL (reference sequence). DNA for the CDR3: TGTGCCAGCAGCCTCCTAGCGGGGGAGATAGATACGCAGTATTTT. This translates into CASSLLAGEIDTQYF.

This clonotype was detected only a few times. This sequence joins TRBV19 and TRBJ2-1, with no clear D. Trimming shortened V by 3 bases and J by 8 bases, and 11 bases separated the two germline ends. Germline V gene sequence: CDR1 LNHDA, CDR2 SQIVND (reference sequence). CDR3 length: 13 amino acids. The CDR3 reads CASSMGALDEQFF. The CDR3 bases are TGTGCCAGTAGTATGGGTGCCCTGGATGAGCAGTTCTTC.

This sequence joins TRBV14 and TRBJ2-1, with D possibly matching TRBD2 (6 bases). Germline V gene sequence: CDR1 SGHDN, CDR2 FVKESK. Trimming stripped 0 bases from V and 1 base from J, with 10 bases between. There are 16 residues in the CDR3. This chain's CDR3 is CASSQEAGTSYNEQFF. The CDR3 DNA follows: TGTGCCAGCAGCCAAGAGGCGGGGACGTCCTACAATGAGCAGTTCTTC.

The rearrangement links TRBV9 to TRBJ2-3, with TRBD1 matching over 7 bases. Germline assignment: CDR1 SGDLS and CDR2 YYNGEE. This CDR3 is built from 15 residues. The ends lost 7 bases at V and 2 bases at J; junction bases unmatched: 10. The CDR3 coding sequence is TGTGCCAGCGGCGAGGGCGGACAGGCCACAGATACGCAGTATTTT. This codes for CASGEGGQATDTQYF.

The chain uses TRBV25-1 and TRBJ1-2, with TRBD1 identical over 8 bases. Germline CDR1 and CDR2: MGHDK and SYGVNS. The V segment lost 8 bases and the J segment 8 bases; nucleotides outside the gene matches: 7. This CDR3 has 12 amino acids. CDR3 in DNA: TGTGCCAGCGCACTGGGGGACAGGGGCTACACCTTC. This translates into CASALGDRGYTF.

This clonotype appeared a few times. The V and J genes are TRBV7-8 and TRBJ2-5; unclear D gene. V was pared by 5 bases and J by 3 bases, with 13 bases between. Per the germline V gene, CDR1 is SGHVS and CDR2 is FQNEAQ. The CDR3 spans 14 residues. The CDR3 sequence: CASSLATPKETQYF. DNA for the CDR3: TGTGCCAGCAGCCTCGCGACTCCTAAAGAGACCCAGTACTTC.

The V call is TRBV9, the J call TRBJ2-1; D gene ambiguous. From germline, CDR1 is SGDLS and CDR2 YYNGEE. CDR3 length: 14 amino acids. The V gene lost 4 bases and the J gene lost 0 bases, with 8 bases spanning the gap. CDR3 in DNA: TGTGCCAGCAGCACGGGTAGCTCCTACAATGAGCAGTTCTTC. The encoded protein is CASSTGSSYNEQFF.

This clonotype was recorded a few times. The chain recombines TRBV6-2 or TRBV6-3 with TRBJ2-7; TRBD1 might be the D (6 bases). V was pared by 2 bases and J by 2 bases, with 13 bases between. The CDR3 has 15 residues. In germline, CDR1 is MNHEY, CDR2 SVGEGT. The CDR3 DNA reads as TGTGCCAGCAGTTACGGGGACATGCACACCTACGAGCAGTACTTC. Amino acid sequence: CASSYGDMHTYEQYF.

There are a few counts of this clonotype. The chain uses TRBV28 and TRBJ2-3; D is possibly TRBD1 or TRBD2 (5 bases each). Deletions cut 8 bases from V and 6 bases from J, with 15 bases between. The germline gives CDR1 MDHEN, CDR2 SYDVKM. This CDR3 spans 13 amino acids. This CDR3 is CASGLPGADTQYF. CDR3 in DNA: TGTGCCAGCGGATTGCCCGGGGCGGATACGCAGTATTTT.

This chain links TRBV13 with TRBJ2-5; the match to TRBD1 covers 8 bases. Germline V gives CDR1 PRHDT, CDR2 FYEKMQ (reference sequence). V lost 0 bases to trimming and J lost 5 bases; unmatched junction nucleotides: 5. The CDR3 runs to 15 residues. CDR3: CASSLGAGGGETQYF. The CDR3 DNA sequence: TGTGCCAGCAGCTTAGGGGCAGGGGGCGGTGAGACCCAGTACTTC.

The V call is TRBV29-1, the J call TRBJ2-7, with D hard to call. Germline V gives CDR1 SQVTM, CDR2 ANQGSEA. Trimming pared 0 bases from V and 3 bases from J, leaving 9 bases between. The CDR3 contains 13 residues. The CDR3 sequence is CSVEDSANYEQYF. The CDR3, as DNA: TGCAGCGTTGAAGATTCGGCCAACTACGAGCAGTACTTC.

This clonotype turned up a few times. This sequence joins TRBV27 and TRBJ2-1, with D hard to call. The CDR3 totals 16 residues. The germline V gene encodes CDR1 MNHEY and CDR2 SMNVEV (reference sequence). The V end was cut by 3 bases, the J end by 6 bases, with 18 bases between. The CDR3 DNA reads TGTGCCAGCAGTTTCTTAGGGTGGTCCTCTTCCAATGAGCAGTTCTTC. Translation gives CASSFLGWSSSNEQFF.

This clonotype was recorded a few times. V is TRBV12-3 or TRBV12-4 and J is TRBJ1-2; D ambiguous. The CDR3 has 13 amino acids. With 6 bases removed from V and 6 bases from J, the gap between germline ends came to 14 bases. The DNA of the CDR3 is TGTGCCAGCAGACCATGGGGAATGGATGGCTACACCTTC. Its protein product is CASRPWGMDGYTF.

The table lists this clonotype with a few counts. The CDR3 sequence: CASSQEEVATDTQYF. Written as DNA, the CDR3 is TGTGCCAGCAGCCAAGAAGAGGTAGCAACAGATACGCAGTATTTT. V and J are TRBV3-1 and TRBJ2-3; D not resolved. Germline CDR1 reads LGHDT; CDR2 reads YNNKEL (reference sequence). Trimming took off 0 bases at V and 3 bases at J, with 10 bases between the two ends. The CDR3 runs 15 residues.

The table lists this clonotype with a few counts. For the CDR3, the DNA is TGTGCCAGCAGCTCACAGACTGGGGATCAGCCCCAGCATTTT. Protein sequence: CASSSQTGDQPQHF. The chain links TRBV7-2 to TRBJ1-5; D is unclear. Germline-derived CDR1 and CDR2 are SGHTA and FQGNSA. Trimming left V 4 bases short and J 5 bases short, with 12 bases between. This CDR3 has 14 residues.